This T cell receptor (delta chain) was sequenced in a study of gamma-delta T cells after stem cell transplantation. TCRdb re-called the RT-PCR reads using CATT. The profile shows some 12,000 delta-chain clones, approximately 40% of them singletons. The CDR3 has 21 residues. The germline V gene encodes CDR1 TSWWSYY and CDR2 QGS. V lost 1 base, J lost 0 bases, and 18 bases stayed unmatched. The sequence came from a human donor. It is not recorded whose cells these are; they may come from a transplant donor. The chain uses TRDV1 and TRDJ1, with 9 bases aligning to TRDD3. Source material: gamma-delta T cells. This CDR3 reads CALGEQICTTYWGTYTDKLIF. The CDR3 DNA is TGTGCTCTTGGGGAACAGATCTGCACTACCTACTGGGGGACTTACACCGATAAACTCATCTTT.